A single sample gave rise to the 27 T cell receptor beta chains below, sequenced in a study of Ad26.COV2.S vaccination and SARS-CoV-2 variants. Treatment given: roughly 18 received Ad26.COV2.S at low or high dose, single or two shots; a few received placebo; per-sample allocation not given. Day 63 after the first injection of vaccine or placebo was the sampling time. Sequenced by immunoSEQ multiplex PCR; TCRdb stores in-frame clones only, minus some. The sample lists some 640,000 clones, roughly 90% occurring once. This sample comprised peripheral blood, obtained in a trial of Ad26.COV2.S vaccine versus placebo. Receptors originate from a person between 18 and 60 years old who received the Ad26.COV2.S COVID-19 vaccine or a placebo.

This sequence joins TRBV15 and TRBJ1-6; TRBD1 might be the D (5 bases). This CDR3 has 15 amino acids. The germline CDR1 and CDR2 sequences are LNHNV and YYDKDF (reference sequence). V was trimmed by 4 bases and J by 5 bases, leaving 12 bases between them. CDR3 bases: TGTGCCACCAGCAAACCCGGGACGGATAATTCACCCCTCCACTTT. It specifies CATSKPGTDNSPLHF.

V gene TRBV5-1 combines with J gene TRBJ2-1; 12 nucleotides line up with TRBD2. The length of the CDR3 is 14 residues. With V trimmed by 6 bases and J by 10 bases, 8 bases remained unmatched. The germline CDR1 and CDR2 sequences are SGHRS and YFSETQ. The CDR3 loop reads CASTPSGGGLEQFF. In DNA form, the CDR3 reads TGCGCCAGCACCCCTAGCGGGGGGGGGCTGGAGCAGTTCTTC.

The J gene is TRBJ1-1, the V gene TRBV7-9; 9 bases are shared with TRBD1. V lost 4 bases, J lost 5 bases, and 5 bases stayed unmatched. The CDR3 consists of 14 residues. Germline assignment: CDR1 SEHNR and CDR2 FQNEAQ (reference sequence). The CDR3 DNA is TGTGCCAGCAGCTCCCGGGACAGGGAAACTGAAGCTTTCTTT. This encodes CASSSRDRETEAFF.

CDR3 protein: CASSLMGQVFSGELFF. The CDR3 DNA is TGTGCCAGCAGTTTAATGGGACAGGTCTTCTCCGGGGAGCTGTTTTTT. This chain links TRBV27 with TRBJ2-2, with TRBD1 identical over 8 bases. The CDR3 extends over 16 amino acids. CDR1 is MNHEY, CDR2 SMNVEV, per germline (reference sequence). The trim removed 2 bases at V and 6 bases at J, leaving 8 bases unmatched.

The chain carries TRBV2 and TRBJ2-1; 10 nucleotides align to TRBD2. Trimming cost V 7 bases and J 5 bases; bases outside gene matches: 2. Germline V gene data show CDR1 as SNHLY and CDR2 as FYNNEI. This CDR3 contains 13 residues. The CDR3 coding sequence is TGTGCCAGCAAAGCGGGGGGGAACAATGAGCAGTTCTTC. Translated, it gives CASKAGGNNEQFF. Together with reference TRBV2 and TRBJ2-1, the CDR3 gives the full variable domain: EPEVTQTPSHQVTQMGQEVILRCVPISNHLYFYWYRQILGQKVEFLVSFYNNEISEKSEIFDDQFSVERPDGSNFTLKIRSTKLEDSAMYFCASKAGGNNEQFFGPGTRLTVL.

The rearrangement links TRBV5-1 to TRBJ2-7; a possible D gene is TRBD2 (5 bases). The CDR3 runs 16 residues. Trimming left V 0 bases short and J 2 bases short, with 15 bases between. Germline assignment: CDR1 SGHRS and CDR2 YFSETQ. CDR3 protein: CASSLGYTGITYEQYF. The CDR3 coding sequence is TGCGCCAGCAGCTTGGGATATACGGGAATCACCTACGAGCAGTACTTC.

In its sample, this clone was seen once. V usage is TRBV27 and J usage is TRBJ1-5; D is possibly TRBD1 (6 bases). CDR1 is MNHEY and CDR2 is SMNVEV in the germline V gene (reference sequence). Trimming removed 5 bases at V and 3 bases at J, with 14 bases between. The CDR3 is 15 residues long. CDR3 in amino acids: CASSEGDADNQPQHF. For the CDR3, the DNA is TGTGCCAGCAGTGAGGGGGATGCCGACAATCAGCCCCAGCATTTT.

This clone was counted a few times. CDR3 sequence reads: CASSPATRGGFYEQYF. For the CDR3, the DNA is TGTGCCAGCAGCCCCGCCACTCGCGGGGGATTCTACGAGCAGTACTTC. The chain is built from TRBV7-8 and TRBJ2-7; 7 bases align to TRBD2. This CDR3 comprises 16 residues. V shed 5 bases, J shed 3 bases, and the junction held 13 bases outside the gene matches. In germline, CDR1 is SGHVS, CDR2 FQNEAQ.

As for this clone: Other DNA sequences in the sample encode the same CDR3. The J gene is TRBJ2-2, the V gene TRBV19; tentatively, D is TRBD1 or TRBD2 (5 bases each). Between the trimmed V and J ends, which lost 4 bases and 5 bases, there was a span of 5 bases. CDR3 length equals 12 residues. Germline V gene lookup returns CDR1 LNHDA and CDR2 SQIVND (reference sequence). In DNA form, the CDR3 reads TGTGCCAGTAGTAGGGGGACCGGGGAGCTGTTTTTT. This translates into CASSRGTGELFF.

The chain recombines TRBV9 with TRBJ2-7, with 10 bases lining up with TRBD2. The CDR3 extends over 15 amino acids. The V and J ends lost 4 bases and 4 bases, in that order; junction bases with no gene match: 8. Germline V gene sequence: CDR1 SGDLS, CDR2 YYNGEE. CDR3 in DNA: TGTGCCAGCAGCCCCAGAGGTAGCGGGAGGTACGAGCAGTACTTC. Amino acid sequence: CASSPRGSGRYEQYF.

The chain links TRBV2 to TRBJ1-1; D is ambiguous. CDR3 length equals 14 residues. The V gene's germline CDR1 is SNHLY and CDR2 FYNNEI. V was trimmed by 4 bases and J by 3 bases, leaving 12 bases between them. The CDR3 DNA reads TGTGCCAGCAGTGCCCTCAGTGATTACACTGAAGCTTTCTTT. This sequence encodes CASSALSDYTEAFF.

V and J are TRBV12-3 or TRBV12-4 and TRBJ1-6; D is unclear. The CDR3 is made up of 13 amino acids. Trimming left V 2 bases short and J 8 bases short, with 7 bases between. CDR3 protein: CASSLKGDSPLHF. For the CDR3, the DNA is TGTGCCAGCAGTTTAAAGGGTGATTCACCCCTCCACTTT.

The chain employs TRBV23-1 and TRBJ1-2; maybe TRBD1 (5 bases). TRBV23-1 carries the ORF label, with uncertain function. Between the trimmed V and J ends, which lost 3 bases and 1 base, there was a span of 24 bases. This CDR3 is 19 amino acids long. This chain's CDR3 is CASSHRGLGPPRGNYGYTF. CDR3 in DNA: TGCGCCAGCAGTCACCGCGGTTTGGGGCCTCCGCGGGGTAACTATGGCTACACCTTC.

This clone was seen a handful of times. The chain employs TRBV7-8 and TRBJ2-2; 10 nucleotides agree with TRBD2. The CDR3 totals 16 residues. Trimming took 5 bases from V and 2 from J; bases not matched to a gene: 5. Per germline, CDR1 SGHVS and CDR2 FQNEAQ. The CDR3 reads CASSELAGVNTGELFF. CDR3 coding DNA: TGTGCCAGCAGCGAGCTAGCGGGAGTCAACACCGGGGAGCTGTTTTTT.

The gene calls are TRBV5-1 and TRBJ2-2; maybe TRBD2 (6 bases). The CDR3 runs 15 residues. Germline values: CDR1 SGHRS, CDR2 YFSETQ. The V end lost 2 bases, the J end lost 0 bases, and 8 bases lay between the germline ends. In DNA form, the CDR3 reads TGCGCCAGCAGCTTCCGCGGGACGAACACCGGGGAGCTGTTTTTT. As protein: CASSFRGTNTGELFF. Using reference TRBV5-1 and TRBJ2-2 for the parts outside the CDR3, the full variable domain is KAGVTQTPRYLIKTRGQQVTLSCSPISGHRSVSWYQQTPGQGLQFLFEYFSETQRNKGNFPGRFSGRQFSNSRSEMNVSTLELGDSALYLCASSFRGTNTGELFFGEGSRLTVL.

The chain recombines TRBV18 with TRBJ2-3; possibly TRBD2 for D (6 bases). Germline CDR1 KGHSH, CDR2 LQKENI. CDR3 length: 13 residues. V was pared by 4 bases and J by 6 bases, with 11 bases between. CDR3 region: CASSQGRSDTQYF. In DNA form, the CDR3 reads TGTGCCAGCTCACAAGGGAGGAGCGATACGCAGTATTTT. The full variable domain, rest sourced from reference TRBV18 and TRBJ2-3, is NAGVMQNPRHLVRRRGQEARLRCSPMKGHSHVYWYRQLPEEGLKFMVYLQKENIIDESGMPKERFSAEFPKEGPSILRIQQVVRGDSAAYFCASSQGRSDTQYFGPGTRLTVL.

This chain connects TRBV6-6 to TRBJ2-3; 9 nucleotides agree with TRBD1. The V gene's germline CDR1 is MNHNY and CDR2 SVGAGI (reference sequence). CDR3 length equals 14 residues. Trimming cost V 6 bases and J 7 bases; bases outside gene matches: 8. The CDR3 nucleotides read TGTGCCAGCAGGACCCGGGACAGGGAAAATACGCAGTATTTT. It translates to CASRTRDRENTQYF.

V and J are TRBV4-2 and TRBJ2-7; possibly TRBD2 for D (5 bases). The CDR3 loop spans 15 amino acids. Trimming pared 4 bases from V and 2 bases from J, leaving 15 bases between. CDR1 is LGHNA and CDR2 is YNFKEQ in the germline V gene. The CDR3 sequence is CASSLGSGQTYEQYF. The CDR3 bases are TGTGCCAGCAGCCTTGGAAGCGGTCAAACCTACGAGCAGTACTTC.

The chain carries TRBV7-8 and TRBJ1-6; TRBD1 aligns across 7 bases. The CDR3 runs to 15 residues. From germline, CDR1 is SGHVS and CDR2 FQNEAQ. Germline trimming cut 2 bases from V and 4 bases from J; bases unmatched to any gene: 2. The CDR3 sequence: CASSLNRGYNSPLHF. The CDR3 DNA reads as TGTGCCAGCAGCTTAAACAGGGGATATAATTCACCCCTCCACTTT. Supplemented by reference TRBV7-8 and TRBJ1-6, the full variable domain reads GAGVSQSPRYKVAKRGQDVALRCDPISGHVSLFWYQQALGQGPEFLTYFQNEAQLDKSGLPSDRFFAERPEGSVSTLKIQRTQQEDSAVYLCASSLNRGYNSPLHFGNGTRLTVT.

The J gene is TRBJ1-1, the V gene TRBV5-5, with D hard to call. The length of the CDR3 is 14 residues. CDR1 and CDR2 (germline): SGHKS, YYEKEE (reference sequence). Trimming pared 0 bases from V and 4 bases from J, leaving 10 bases between. As DNA, the CDR3 is TGTGCCAGCAGCTTGGGAGGCAGGAGCACTGAAGCTTTCTTT. Translating it yields CASSLGGRSTEAFF.

The chain links TRBV7-9 to TRBJ1-5; a possible D gene is TRBD1 (5 bases). This CDR3 contains 14 residues. The V end was cut by 2 bases, the J end by 4 bases, with 9 bases between. Germline lookup yields CDR1 SEHNR and CDR2 FQNEAQ (reference sequence). The CDR3 region has the DNA TGTGCCAGCAGCTTAACGCAGGGTAATCAGCCCCAGCATTTT. This encodes CASSLTQGNQPQHF.

This rearrangement joins TRBV4-3 to TRBJ2-3; no clear D. The germline V and J ends were trimmed by 3 bases and 5 bases, with 9 bases remaining between them. The CDR3 is 13 amino acids. The germline V gene has CDR1 LGHNA and CDR2 YSLEER. CDR3 amino acids: CASSQLVQDTQYF. For the CDR3, the DNA is TGCGCCAGCAGCCAGTTAGTTCAAGATACGCAGTATTTT.

CDR3 in amino acids: CASSRGVIYGYTF. CDR3 in DNA: TGTGCCAGCAGCCGAGGGGTAATCTATGGCTACACCTTC. The chain uses TRBV5-8 and TRBJ1-2; D is perhaps TRBD1 (5 bases). CDR1 SGHTS and CDR2 YDEGEE come from the germline V gene. V dropped 4 bases and J dropped 4 bases, with 11 bases sitting between them. This CDR3 comprises 13 residues.

The chain is built from TRBV10-2 and TRBJ2-7; D possibly corresponds to TRBD1 (5 bases). V was pared by 0 bases and J by 7 bases, with 10 bases between. Germline V gene sequence: CDR1 WSHSY, CDR2 SAAADI. The CDR3 has 13 residues. CDR3 sequence reads: CASSESGVGEQYF. As DNA, the CDR3 is TGCGCCAGCAGTGAGTCAGGGGTAGGGGAGCAGTACTTC.

The rearrangement uses TRBV30 and TRBJ1-3; D is ambiguous. CDR1 and CDR2 from the germline V gene are GTSNPN and SVGIG (reference sequence). V was trimmed by 1 base and J by 2 bases, leaving 9 bases between them. This CDR3 is built from 14 residues. The CDR3 loop is CAWSATRAGNTIYF. In DNA, the CDR3 is TGTGCCTGGAGTGCCACACGGGCTGGAAACACCATATATTTT.

A word on this clone: Other nucleotide sequences from this sample produce the same CDR3. The CDR3 DNA follows: TGTGCCAGCAGCTTAGCGGCAGGGCAAGAGACCCAGTACTTC. This translates into CASSLAAGQETQYF. The rearrangement uses TRBV7-9 and TRBJ2-5; tentatively, D is TRBD1 (5 bases). Germline assignment: CDR1 SEHNR and CDR2 FQNEAQ (reference sequence). The V and J ends lost 0 bases and 2 bases respectively, with 7 bases between them. CDR3 length: 14 residues.

The chain couples TRBV19 to TRBJ2-2; D assignment may be TRBD1 or TRBD2 (7 bases each). The germline CDR1 and CDR2 sequences are LNHDA and SQIVND (reference sequence). The CDR3 covers 15 residues. Trimming shortened V by 0 bases and J by 14 bases, and 19 bases separated the two germline ends. The chain's CDR3 is CASSIEGQLAASLFF. The CDR3 DNA follows: TGTGCCAGTAGTATAGAGGGACAGCTAGCGGCTTCTCTGTTTTTT.